Listed below are T cell receptor beta chains from one sample, sequenced in a study of CD8+ T cells in alopecia areata. The table came from immunoSEQ multiplex PCR; TCRdb's copy has only in-frame clones and leaves some out. The sample holds around 190,000 clones, roughly 64% seen once. Sequences were derived from CD4+ T cells sorted from blood, sampled at week 4, from a patient treated with tofacitinib. The receptor set was obtained from a human donor with alopecia areata. The CDR3 runs from the conserved cysteine through the conserved F or W. Each record gives: V gene, clone size, J gene, D gene, CDR3 protein, CDR3 DNA. A D gene is named only where the DNA matches it firmly. A clone size is listed for some rows: how often the clone was seen (once, few, many), or a class if it is expanded.

TRBV27	few	TRBJ2-5	-	CASSFRVRETQYF	TGTGCCAGCAGTTTCAGGGTCCGGGAGACCCAGTACTTC
TRBV5-1	-	TRBJ1-6	-	CASSLGQGVTDSPLHF	TGCGCCAGCAGCTTGGGCCAGGGAGTAACGGATTCACCCCTCCACTTT
TRBV2	-	TRBJ2-6	-	CASSENLSSGANVLTF	TGTGCCAGCAGTGAAAACCTAAGCTCTGGGGCCAACGTCCTGACTTTC
TRBV7-9	-	TRBJ1-4	-	CASSFSPQGTNEKLFF	TGTGCCAGCAGCTTCTCCCCGCAGGGGACTAATGAAAAACTGTTTTTT
TRBV7-2	-	TRBJ1-6	-	CASAGESNSPLHF	TGTGCCAGCGCAGGGGAAAGTAATTCACCCCTCCACTTT
TRBV10-3	-	TRBJ1-5	-	CAISNDAAVEPQHF	TGTGCCATCAGTAACGATGCGGCAGTGGAGCCCCAGCATTTT
TRBV4-3	few	TRBJ2-5	-	CASSPRQGGGTQYF	TGCGCCAGCAGCCCAAGGCAGGGGGGAGGGACCCAGTACTTC
TRBV30	few	TRBJ1-2	-	CAWSPRENYGYTF	TGTGCCTGGAGTCCCCGGGAAAACTATGGCTACACCTTC
TRBV30	-	TRBJ2-7	-	CAWTPGVGNEQYF	TGTGCCTGGACACCGGGGGTGGGGAACGAGCAGTACTTC
TRBV13	few	TRBJ2-5	-	CASSHSGQDVTQYF	TGTGCCAGCAGCCACTCGGGGCAAGACGTGACCCAGTACTTC
TRBV7-2	-	TRBJ2-5	-	CASSLTRGETQYF	TGTGCCAGCAGCTTGACGCGAGGAGAGACCCAGTACTTC
TRBV30	-	TRBJ1-6	-	CAWTGSYSPLHF	TGTGCCTGGACAGGGTCGTATTCACCCCTCCACTTT
TRBV25-1	-	TRBJ2-3	-	CASSTSTDTQYF	TGTGCCAGCTCGACTTCCACAGATACGCAGTATTTT
TRBV18	few	TRBJ2-5	-	CASSPRLPYQETQYF	TGTGCCAGCTCACCAAGGTTGCCCTACCAAGAGACCCAGTACTTC
TRBV5-4	-	TRBJ1-4	-	CASSLGPGEDEKLFF	TGTGCCAGCAGCTTGGGTCCAGGGGAAGATGAAAAACTGTTTTTT
TRBV20-1	once	TRBJ1-3	-	CSANSGNTIYF	TGCAGTGCCAACTCTGGAAACACCATATATTTT
TRBV7-9	-	TRBJ2-7	-	CASSLGGVQYF	TGTGCCAGCAGCTTAGGAGGAGTGCAGTACTTC
TRBV5-1	few	TRBJ2-2	-	CASKAGNTGELFF	TGCGCCAGCAAGGCCGGGAACACCGGGGAGCTGTTTTTT
TRBV7-3	once	TRBJ1-1	-	CASSRQVDTEAFF	TGTGCCAGCTCCAGACAGGTCGACACTGAAGCTTTCTTT
TRBV11-3	-	TRBJ2-5	TRBD2	CASSLGGTSGGEETQYF	TGTGCCAGCAGCTTAGGAGGGACTAGCGGGGGCGAAGAGACCCAGTACTTC
TRBV29-1	-	TRBJ2-4	TRBD2	CSAGLAGIENIQYF	TGCAGCGCCGGACTAGCGGGGATCGAAAACATTCAGTACTTC
TRBV5-1	-	TRBJ2-6	-	CASSLQTLGSGANVLTF	TGCGCCAGCAGCTTGCAGACCTTAGGCTCTGGGGCCAACGTCCTGACTTTC
TRBV2	few	TRBJ2-1	TRBD2	CASGGLASRNEQFF	TGTGCCAGCGGAGGACTAGCGTCCCGCAATGAGCAGTTCTTC
TRBV29-1	-	TRBJ2-4	-	CSVTTGLSQYF	TGCAGCGTCACTACAGGGCTCTCTCAGTACTTC
TRBV4-3	once	TRBJ1-6	-	CASSRGEDNSPLHF	TGCGCCAGCAGCCGGGGGGAGGATAATTCACCCCTCCACTTT
TRBV4-1	-	TRBJ1-4	-	CASSQSPGQINEKLFF	TGCGCCAGCAGCCAAAGCCCCGGACAGATTAATGAAAAACTGTTTTTT
TRBV30	-	TRBJ1-5	-	CAWSVRDNQPQHF	TGTGCCTGGAGTGTGAGGGACAATCAGCCCCAGCATTTT